These 21 T cell receptor beta chains originate from one sample sequenced in a study of shared clonotypes between healthy human individuals. Sequencing was performed with immunoSEQ multiplex PCR; in TCRdb, only in-frame clones are kept and a portion is missing. The table includes roughly 2 million clones, nearly 97% detected once. Specimen: naive CD4+ T cells sorted from blood. This sample's subset: CD45RA+ positively selected. The source is a man aged 18 to 30 in good health.

The chain carries TRBV6-5 and TRBJ2-5; D remains ambiguous. Germline V gene lookup returns CDR1 MNHEY and CDR2 SVGAGI. The V end lost 5 bases, the J end lost 4 bases, and 11 bases lay between the germline ends. The CDR3 contains 13 residues. This chain's CDR3 is CASSLTAAETQYF. Written as DNA, the CDR3 is TGTGCCAGCAGTCTTACGGCCGCAGAGACCCAGTACTTC.

The V gene is TRBV6-5, the J gene TRBJ1-6, with 7 bases identical to TRBD1. Germline values: CDR1 MNHEY, CDR2 SVGAGI. This CDR3 region has 14 residues. V lost 7 bases, J lost 3 bases, and 3 bases stayed unmatched. CDR3 region: CASTNRGYNSPLHF. DNA of the CDR3: TGTGCCAGCACCAACAGGGGCTATAATTCACCCCTCCACTTT.

This clone has more than one count but fewer than ten. V gene TRBV6-7 combines with J gene TRBJ2-3; 11 bases agree with TRBD1. TRBV6-7 counts as an open reading frame of uncertain function. V was pared by 7 bases and J by 2 bases, with 8 bases of the junction left unmatched. There are 16 residues in the CDR3. In nucleotides, the CDR3 is TGTGCCAGCACCTACCGGGACAGGGGGTACACAGATACGCAGTATTTT. The encoded protein is CASTYRDRGYTDTQYF.

This clone turned up a few times. The chain has TRBV10-1 and TRBJ1-5; no clear D. This CDR3 comprises 13 residues. Trimming cost V 3 bases and J 7 bases, with 10 bases left between them. Germline V gene data show CDR1 as WNHNN and CDR2 as SYGVQD (reference sequence). This CDR3 reads CASSEMLGQPQHF. Here the CDR3 DNA reads TGCGCCAGCAGTGAAATGTTGGGGCAGCCCCAGCATTTT.

The chain links TRBV27 to TRBJ2-5, with 12 bases lining up with TRBD2. The germline V gene encodes CDR1 MNHEY and CDR2 SMNVEV (reference sequence). V was pared by 5 bases and J by 6 bases, with 10 bases of the junction left unmatched. CDR3 length: 16 residues. CDR3 region: CASSPLGTSGRKTQYF. The CDR3 coding sequence is TGTGCCAGCAGTCCCCTCGGGACTAGCGGGCGGAAGACCCAGTACTTC.

The table lists this clone with a count of one. This sequence joins TRBV5-1 and TRBJ2-2, with D possibly being TRBD2 (6 bases). Germline CDR1 is SGHRS and CDR2 is YFSETQ. The CDR3 covers 19 residues. Trimming took off 2 bases at V and 3 bases at J, with 23 bases between the two ends. CDR3 region: CASSFPYGRNISDTGELFF. The DNA for the CDR3 is TGCGCCAGCAGCTTTCCTTACGGGAGAAATATTTCGGACACCGGGGAGCTGTTTTTT.

The V and J genes are TRBV7-2 and TRBJ2-1, with TRBD2 as a possible D gene (5 bases). CDR1 and CDR2 from the germline V gene are SGHTA and FQGNSA. The V gene lost 0 bases and the J gene lost 8 bases, with 11 bases spanning the gap. The CDR3 is 14 amino acids. The CDR3 reads CASSLARVRDEQFF. DNA for the CDR3: TGTGCCAGCAGCTTAGCGAGGGTTCGGGATGAGCAGTTCTTC.

This chain links TRBV6-5 with TRBJ2-7; 8 bases map to TRBD1. The junction had 9 bases not matched to a gene; V was cut back by 6 bases and J by 5 bases. The CDR3 is made up of 14 amino acids. Germline V lookup: CDR1 MNHEY, CDR2 SVGAGI. In DNA form, the CDR3 reads TGTGCCAGCAGATTAGGGGACAGGATTCACGAGCAGTACTTC. Translating gives CASRLGDRIHEQYF.

This chain joins TRBV15 and TRBJ2-7; TRBD1 aligns across 12 bases. The CDR3 has 16 residues. CDR1 and CDR2 from the germline V gene are LNHNV and YYDKDF (reference sequence). The junction had 6 bases not matched to a gene; V was cut back by 1 base and J by 5 bases. The CDR3 here is CATSRGGQGALHEQYF. CDR3 nucleotide sequence: TGTGCCACCAGCAGAGGGGGACAGGGGGCTCTCCACGAGCAGTACTTC.

The genes are TRBV28 and TRBJ1-6; D call uncertain. The CDR3 covers 15 residues. V gave up 3 bases and J gave up 5 bases, with 11 bases separating them. From germline, CDR1 is MDHEN and CDR2 SYDVKM. The CDR3 reads CASSFVDLDNSPLHF. The CDR3 DNA reads as TGTGCCAGCAGTTTTGTGGATCTGGATAATTCACCCCTCCACTTT.

This clone was recorded once. This chain connects TRBV2 to TRBJ2-4, with D perhaps matching TRBD1 or TRBD2 (5 bases each). In germline, CDR1 is SNHLY, CDR2 FYNNEI. This CDR3 spans 16 amino acids. V lost 8 bases to trimming and J lost 0 bases, with 17 bases between them. The CDR3 nucleotides are TGTGCCAGCGAGGGGTTCCAGGTCCTAGCCAAAAACATTCAGTACTTC. Its protein product is CASEGFQVLAKNIQYF.

The V and J genes are TRBV28 and TRBJ1-6; D is unclear. The CDR3 is made up of 14 amino acids. Germline CDR1 reads MDHEN; CDR2 reads SYDVKM. V dropped 7 bases and J dropped 11 bases, with 18 bases sitting between them. This CDR3 is CASTGPSQRAPLHF. The CDR3 nucleotides are TGTGCCAGCACCGGACCGTCTCAGAGGGCACCCCTCCACTTT. Full variable domain (rest looked up from reference TRBV28 and TRBJ1-6): DVKVTQSSRYLVKRTGEKVFLECVQDMDHENMFWYRQDPGLGLRLIYFSYDVKMKEKGDIPEGYSVSREKKERFSLILESASTNQTSMYLCASTGPSQRAPLHFGNGTRLTVT.

The rearrangement uses TRBV11-1 and TRBJ1-5; D call uncertain. Germline V CDR1 and CDR2: SGHAT, FQDESV (reference sequence). Trimming removed 3 bases from V and 0 bases from J, with 12 bases in between. The CDR3 is made up of 16 amino acids. The CDR3 region has the DNA TGTGCCAGCAGCTTGTCGTGCTACTATAGCAATCAGCCCCAGCATTTT. This sequence encodes CASSLSCYYSNQPQHF.

The rearrangement uses TRBV18 and TRBJ1-2; 8 nucleotides agree with TRBD1. This CDR3 spans 13 amino acids. Germline CDR1 reads KGHSH; CDR2 reads LQKENI. Losses at the gene ends were 3 bases for V and 6 bases for J; bases not matched to a gene: 3. The CDR3 nucleotides are TGTGCCAGCTCACCGACAGGGGATGATGGCTACACCTTC. This translates into CASSPTGDDGYTF.

The chain combines TRBV7-2 with TRBJ1-6, with 8 bases matching TRBD1. The germline gives CDR1 SGHTA, CDR2 FQGNSA. Germline trimming cut 5 bases from V and 8 bases from J; bases unmatched to any gene: 11. The length of the CDR3 is 16 residues. In DNA form, the CDR3 reads TGTGCCAGCAGCCGGACAGGGAATGCATTCTATTCACCCCTCCACTTT. This sequence encodes CASSRTGNAFYSPLHF.

V is TRBV11-1 and J is TRBJ2-5, with D possibly matching TRBD1 (6 bases). Trimming removed 5 bases at V and 7 bases at J, with 14 bases between. This CDR3 is 13 amino acids long. Per germline, CDR1 SGHAT and CDR2 FQDESV (reference sequence). CDR3 in DNA: TGTGCCAGCAGCCAAGGGGGTGGAGGGACCCAGTACTTC. Encoded protein: CASSQGGGGTQYF.

Remarks on this clone: Distinct nucleotide sequences in the sample also encode this CDR3. V gene TRBV19 combines with J gene TRBJ2-3; D is perhaps TRBD2 (6 bases). The CDR3 length is 14 residues. V was clipped by 5 bases and J by 3 bases, with 12 bases between them. CDR1 and CDR2 from the germline V gene are LNHDA and SQIVND (reference sequence). CDR3 sequence (DNA): TGTGCCAGTAGTCCTGGGACTTCAACAGATACGCAGTATTTT. This sequence encodes CASSPGTSTDTQYF.

The DNA of the CDR3 is TGCGCCAGCAGCTCTTCTACAGGGGACGAGCAGTACTTC. The encoded protein is CASSSSTGDEQYF. This rearrangement joins TRBV5-1 to TRBJ2-7; 7 nucleotides line up with TRBD1. The CDR3 loop spans 13 amino acids. Germline CDR1 and CDR2: SGHRS and YFSETQ. The V segment lost 3 bases and the J segment 5 bases; nucleotides outside the gene matches: 5.

V gene TRBV7-6 combines with J gene TRBJ1-2, with 9 bases fitting TRBD1. The CDR3 loop spans 15 amino acids. CDR1 and CDR2 (germline): SGHVS, FNYEAQ. V gave up 0 bases and J gave up 4 bases; unmatched junction bases: 3. CDR3 bases: TGTGCCAGCAGCTTAGCCCCGGGACAGGGCTATGGCTACACCTTC. It translates to CASSLAPGQGYGYTF.

This clone was observed a handful of times. As DNA, the CDR3 is TGTGCCAGCAGTGTCCTACAGGGAGATTCACCCCTCCACTTT. Residues: CASSVLQGDSPLHF. The J gene is TRBJ1-6, the V gene TRBV2; maybe TRBD1 (6 bases). CDR3 size: 14 residues. The germline gives CDR1 SNHLY, CDR2 FYNNEI. The ends were cut back, 4 bases at V and 8 bases at J, with 12 bases in the middle.

This clone was seen a handful of times. The chain combines TRBV6-5 with TRBJ1-2, with D unclear. Germline-derived CDR1 and CDR2 are MNHEY and SVGAGI. The V gene lost 11 bases and the J gene lost 4 bases, with 14 bases spanning the gap. The CDR3 has 12 amino acids. The CDR3 region has the DNA TGTGCCGTTACAACCCCTTCCTATGGCTACACCTTC. Its protein product is CAVTTPSYGYTF.